A selection of T cell receptor beta chains follows, all from one sample in a study of T cells in Graves' hyperthyroidism and ophthalmopathy. One entry per CDR3 protein results from TCRdb running MiXCR on the multiplex PCR reads. This table has approximately 330,000 distinct CDR3 sequences, roughly 13% appearing once. Specimen: blood. The receptors come from a woman aged 40 to 50 with Graves' ophthalmopathy. CDR3s include the opening cysteine and the closing phenylalanine or tryptophan. Fields, in order: D gene, clone size, V gene, J gene, CDR3 DNA, CDR3 protein. A D gene is named only where the DNA matches it firmly. Some rows mark clone size as missing; the rest say once, few, many or name a class of expanded clone.

D: NA; size: few; V: TRBV3-1; J: TRBJ2-7; DNA: TGTGCCAGCAGCCAAGATAACGGGAGAAGATACTTC; CDR3: CASSQDNGRRYF
D: NA; size: few; V: TRBV6-5; J: TRBJ2-5; DNA: TGTGCCAGCTCACCGAGATCTGGGGGCGGCATGGTAGAGACCCAGTACTTC; CDR3: CASSPRSGGGMVETQYF
D: TRBD2; size: NA; V: TRBV4-1; J: TRBJ2-1; DNA: TGCGCCAGCAGCCAGACTAGCGGGAGAGGGGTAGATGAGCAGTTCTTC; CDR3: CASSQTSGRGVDEQFF
D: NA; size: NA; V: TRBV19; J: TRBJ1-1; DNA: TGTGCCAGTAGATACAGGACAGATCAGCCGGAAGCTTTCTTT; CDR3: CASRYRTDQPEAFF
D: NA; size: many; V: TRBV20-1; J: TRBJ1-5; DNA: TGCAGTGCTGATCTTCCAACCAACAATCAGCCCCAGCATTTT; CDR3: CSADLPTNNQPQHF
D: NA; size: NA; V: TRBV2; J: TRBJ1-4; DNA: TGTGCCAGCAGAATACAGGGATTAGGTGAAAAACTGTTTTTT; CDR3: CASRIQGLGEKLFF
D: NA; size: NA; V: TRBV18; J: TRBJ2-7; DNA: TGTGCCAGCTCACCACAGGACGGACCCTACGAGCAGTACTTC; CDR3: CASSPQDGPYEQYF
D: TRBD2; size: many; V: TRBV11-3; J: TRBJ2-1; DNA: TGTGCCAGCAGCTTAGAAGGCGGGAGGGCCGCCAATGAGCAGTTCTTC; CDR3: CASSLEGGRAANEQFF
D: TRBD1; size: NA; V: TRBV6-5; J: TRBJ1-4; DNA: TGTGCCAGCAGTTTTGGGACAGGGGTTGAAAAACTGTTTTTT; CDR3: CASSFGTGVEKLFF
D: TRBD1; size: NA; V: TRBV20-1; J: TRBJ1-1; DNA: TGCAGTGCTGGAAACAGGGGGTTCTTT; CDR3: CSAGNRGFF
D: TRBD2; size: many; V: TRBV11-2; J: TRBJ2-7; DNA: TGTGCCAGCAAAAAAGCCCCGACACTAGCGGGAGGGCCGGGTGAGCAGTACTTC; CDR3: CASKKAPTLAGGPGEQYF
D: NA; size: few; V: TRBV15; J: TRBJ2-2; DNA: TGTGCCACCAGCGCTACTGTGGGGACGAACACCGGGGAGCTGTTTTTT; CDR3: CATSATVGTNTGELFF
D: TRBD2; size: few; V: TRBV4-2; J: TRBJ2-7; DNA: TGTGCCAGCAGCCCCGAACTAGCGGGAGGGCCCGACGAGCAGTACTTC; CDR3: CASSPELAGGPDEQYF
D: NA; size: many; V: TRBV7-2; J: TRBJ2-3; DNA: TGTGCCAGCAGCTTCGCTTTTCAAGATACGCAGTATTTT; CDR3: CASSFAFQDTQYF
D: NA; size: many; V: TRBV6-1; J: TRBJ1-4; DNA: TGTGCCAGCAGTGAATTGTCTACGAGACTGTTTTTT; CDR3: CASSELSTRLFF
D: NA; size: NA; V: TRBV30; J: TRBJ1-1; DNA: TGTGCCCGTCCTTACGGGACACTTGGCACTGAAGCTTTCTTT; CDR3: CARPYGTLGTEAFF
D: TRBD2; size: many; V: TRBV6-1; J: TRBJ2-3; DNA: TGTGCCAGCAGTGTCCAGCGGGAGCCAGATACGCAGTATTTT; CDR3: CASSVQREPDTQYF
D: TRBD2; size: many; V: TRBV28; J: TRBJ2-3; DNA: TGTGCCAGCAGTTCCTACACTAGCGGGAGGGATGCAGATACGCAGTATTTT; CDR3: CASSSYTSGRDADTQYF
D: NA; size: many; V: TRBV6-1; J: TRBJ1-1; DNA: NA; CDR3: CASSTSGRTEAFF
D: NA; size: many; V: TRBV28; J: TRBJ2-5; DNA: TGTGCCAGCAGCCCGGGACTCACGATGGGGGAGACCCAGTACTTC; CDR3: CASSPGLTMGETQYF
D: TRBD1; size: NA; V: TRBV3-1; J: TRBJ1-4; DNA: TGTGCCAGCAGTTTCGGACAGGGCCGTGAAAAACTGTTTTTT; CDR3: CASSFGQGREKLFF
D: NA; size: many; V: TRBV13; J: TRBJ2-5; DNA: TGTGCCAGCAGCTTAGCCGGAGTCCAAGAGACCCAGTACTTC; CDR3: CASSLAGVQETQYF
D: NA; size: many; V: TRBV20-1; J: TRBJ2-7; DNA: TGCAGTGCTAGAGATAGGGCAGGGGTCTACGAGCAGTACTTC; CDR3: CSARDRAGVYEQYF
D: NA; size: few; V: TRBV7-9; J: TRBJ2-2; DNA: TGTGCCAGCAGCCCGCGGGGGCTCAACACCGGGGAGCTGTTTTTT; CDR3: CASSPRGLNTGELFF
D: NA; size: many; V: TRBV20-1; J: TRBJ2-1; DNA: TGCAGTGCCCAAGCGGTCAGGGGATGGAATGAGCAGTTCTTC; CDR3: CSAQAVRGWNEQFF
D: TRBD1; size: NA; V: TRBV7-8; J: TRBJ2-5; DNA: TGTGCCAGCAGCCAACGGGGACAGCCCCAAGAGACCCAGTACTTC; CDR3: CASSQRGQPQETQYF
D: NA; size: many; V: TRBV2; J: TRBJ2-7; DNA: TGTGCCAGCAGTGCCTACTACGAGCAGTACTTC; CDR3: CASSAYYEQYF
D: NA; size: many; V: TRBV7-8; J: TRBJ1-5; DNA: TGTGCCAGCAGCCCCAACGGCGGGAGAGTATCTCAGCCCCAGCATTTT; CDR3: CASSPNGGRVSQPQHF
D: TRBD1; size: NA; V: TRBV12-3/TRBV12-4; J: TRBJ2-3; DNA: TGTGCCAGCAGTTCTCCTAGGGGGCTCACAGATACGCAGTATTTT; CDR3: CASSSPRGLTDTQYF
D: NA; size: few; V: TRBV7-9; J: TRBJ2-6; DNA: TGTGCCAGCAGCCCGGTGCGAGCTGGGGCCAACGTCCTGACTTTC; CDR3: CASSPVRAGANVLTF
D: NA; size: many; V: TRBV11-2; J: TRBJ2-7; DNA: TGTGCCAGCAGCTTAGAGTCAGGGATGTCCTACGAGCAGTACTTC; CDR3: CASSLESGMSYEQYF
D: NA; size: NA; V: TRBV3-1; J: TRBJ1-1; DNA: TGTGCCAGCCGCCAGACCAGGGGGAACACTGAAGCTTTCTTT; CDR3: CASRQTRGNTEAFF
D: NA; size: NA; V: TRBV30; J: TRBJ2-7; DNA: TGTGCCTGGAGTCAGGGGATCAAGCAGTACTTC; CDR3: CAWSQGIKQYF
D: TRBD1; size: many; V: TRBV5-1; J: TRBJ1-1; DNA: TGTGCCAGCAGCTTGGAACAGGGGCGGACTGAAGCTTTCTTT; CDR3: CASSLEQGRTEAFF
D: NA; size: many; V: TRBV19; J: TRBJ2-1; DNA: TGTGCCACTTCCCTCTACAATAATGAGCAGTTCTTC; CDR3: CATSLYNNEQFF
D: TRBD2; size: NA; V: TRBV12-3/TRBV12-4; J: TRBJ2-1; DNA: TGTGCCAGCAGTCTGGGACTAGCGGGGCCGGGGGAGCAGTTCTTC; CDR3: CASSLGLAGPGEQFF
D: TRBD1; size: many; V: TRBV7-6; J: TRBJ1-1; DNA: TGTGCCAGCAGCGTGACAGGGTTCACTGAAGCTTTCTTT; CDR3: CASSVTGFTEAFF
D: NA; size: many; V: TRBV2; J: TRBJ1-6; DNA: TGTGCCAGCAGTCTAGATAATTCACCCCTCCACTTT; CDR3: CASSLDNSPLHF
D: TRBD1; size: once; V: TRBV20-1; J: TRBJ1-5; DNA: TGCAGTGTTTTACAGGGGGCTGAACTGCCCCAGCATTTT; CDR3: CSVLQGAELPQHF
D: NA; size: many; V: TRBV12-3/TRBV12-4; J: TRBJ1-5; DNA: TGTGCCAGCAGGGAAGGAGGGTGGTATCAGCCCCAGCATTTT; CDR3: CASREGGWYQPQHF